The TCR beta chain described here comes from a study of T cell changes during pregnancy in multiple sclerosis. Here immunoSEQ multiplex PCR was the method, and the copy in TCRdb shows in-frame clones only, minus some. The data contain 100,000 to 140,000 clones, about nine tenths of them singletons. Trimming cost V 4 bases and J 5 bases; bases outside gene matches: 7. From germline, CDR1 is SGHNT and CDR2 YYREEE (reference sequence). CDR3 size: 15 residues. The source is a female donor in good health, enrolled as a control in a pregnancy study. V usage is TRBV5-4 and J usage is TRBJ2-5; 11 nucleotides agree with TRBD2. Here the sequenced sample was peripheral blood, taken in the third trimester of pregnancy. CDR3 DNA: TGTGCCAGCAGCATTAGCGGGGGGGCTGGGGAGACCCAGTACTTC. Its protein is CASSISGGAGETQYF.